The clone carrying this T cell receptor beta chain came up once. One end of the junction is discordant with germline, which a read error may explain. This entry belongs to a study of blood T cell repertoires in COVID-19. Overall study context: Acute and convalescent COVID-19 specimens originated in the United States, Italy and Spain. Sources were T cells, B-cell-depleted T cells, or PBMCs; the material itself was cDNA or gDNA.

This CDR3 has 17 amino acids. Germline lookup yields CDR1 MNHNS and CDR2 SASEGT. Methods used by the authors: Estimation of nucleated cell counts relied on the amplification of reference gene primers. Produced via immunoSEQ multiplex PCR; TCRdb's table is partial and in-frame only. D and trimming were read from the DNA, whereas the V and J calls and clone size are those reported in that table. This sample has around 170,000 clones; 80% to 90% occur once, and the top ten carry about 2.8%. Sequences were obtained from peripheral blood. The chain is built from TRBV6-1 and TRBJ1-2, with TRBD1 as a possible D gene (5 bases). The clonotype comes from a man aged 55 to 70 with acute or convalescent COVID-19. The CDR3 region is CASSEAEGGAANYGYTF. The CDR3 DNA reads as TGTGCCAGCAGCGAAGCTGAGGGAGGGGCAGCTAACTATGGCTACACCTTC.